This T cell receptor beta chain was sequenced during a study of blood T cell repertoires in COVID-19. Assay used: immunoSEQ multiplex PCR; TCRdb lists only in-frame clones, some missing. Altogether some 300,000 clones are present, 86% being singletons, with the ten largest covering over 3.5%. Cohort placement rested on clinical history that participants reported themselves. The receptor was derived from a man younger than 45 who had recovered from COVID-19. The sequenced material came from PBMCs or T cells enriched from blood (not recorded which).

The CDR3 DNA reads as TGCGCCAGCAGCTTCGACAGGGGAACAGATACGCAGTATTTT. Its protein is CASSFDRGTDTQYF. The rearrangement links TRBV5-1 to TRBJ2-3; the match to TRBD1 covers 8 bases. CDR1 SGHRS and CDR2 YFSETQ come from the germline V gene. The CDR3 has 14 amino acids. Trimming took 2 bases from V and 3 from J; bases not matched to a gene: 2.